This T cell receptor (beta chain) was documented in a study of blood T cell repertoires in COVID-19. In the study overall: The United States, Italy and Spain were the sources of the acute and convalescent COVID-19 samples. PBMCs, B-cell-depleted T cells, or T cells were the source of the cDNA or gDNA that made up the material.

Generated by immunoSEQ multiplex PCR, the TCRdb table keeps only in-frame clones and is missing some. The sample has over 110,000 clones, approximately 91% seen once. J was trimmed by 1 base and V by 3 bases; bases with no gene match: 5. This CDR3 has 15 amino acids. Germline CDR1 and CDR2: SGDLS and YYNGEE. Sequencing used peripheral blood. The J gene is TRBJ2-3, the V gene TRBV9; TRBD2 matches 7 bases. The receptor was derived from a man between 65 and 85 years old with acute or convalescent COVID-19. CDR3 DNA sequence: TGTGCCAGCAGCGGGGGAGCGGGACGCACAGATACGCAGTATTTT. Translated, it gives CASSGGAGRTDTQYF.